In its sample, the clone carrying this T cell receptor beta chain was seen a few times. The data were taken from a study of cytomegalovirus exposure and HLA in healthy donors. PCR employed 60 Vbeta and 13 Jbeta primers. Some clones are missing from TCRdb's copy, which holds only in-frame ones; the method was immunoSEQ multiplex PCR. The sample has approximately 120,000 clones, approximately 70% seen once. The specimen sequenced was PBMCs. The origin of this receptor is a woman aged 65 to 85 in good health and CMV-seropositive.

Here the CDR3 DNA reads TGTGCCAGCAGCGCCCGGGTGGAAGGACCCCTCCACTTT. Protein product: CASSARVEGPLHF. The rearrangement joins TRBV9 to TRBJ1-6; D is uncertain. Trimming left V 3 bases short and J 12 bases short, with 13 bases between. The CDR3 has 13 amino acids. Germline lookup yields CDR1 SGDLS and CDR2 YYNGEE.